The rows below give T cell receptor beta chains drawn from one sample of a study of blood T cell repertoires in COVID-19. Only in-frame clones appear in the TCRdb table, and some are missing; sequencing was by immunoSEQ multiplex PCR. The sample carries tens of thousands of clones, around 88% recorded once. The sample was peripheral blood. The source is a woman aged 65 to 85 with acute or convalescent COVID-19. Both conserved end residues are trimmed from each CDR3. A row's size may be missing; if present it is once, few, many or a size class.

CDR3 protein	V gene	J gene	clone size
ASSLYEGGENTEAF	TRBV28	TRBJ1-1	NA
ASSPLGDTYYGYT	TRBV7-3	TRBJ1-2	NA
ASSPSTGSNQPQH	TRBV28	TRBJ1-5	NA
ASSESTGRYTEAF	TRBV25-1	TRBJ1-1	NA
ASSWGPNTEAF	TRBV27	TRBJ1-1	few
ASSPLPIQGQNTEAF	TRBV18	TRBJ1-1	NA
ASSKAGKLF	TRBV21-1	TRBJ1-4	NA
ASRLVASGIEETQY	TRBV7-8	TRBJ2-5	NA
ASSPQRVDQPQH	TRBV18	TRBJ1-5	NA
ASSLGGGSYYGYT	TRBV28	TRBJ1-2	once
AISEGVGSPLH	TRBV10-3	TRBJ1-6	few
ASSAETGKDSPLH	TRBV2	TRBJ1-6	NA
ASFPSGRGGREAF	TRBV6-5	TRBJ1-1	once
ASSFLRSPLH	TRBV28	TRBJ1-6	NA
ASTLSGGLGYGYT	TRBV7-9	TRBJ1-2	NA
ASSGTGVGYT	TRBV2	TRBJ1-2	NA
ASSISGGEAF	TRBV19	TRBJ1-1	few
ASSERDRREGTDTQY	TRBV9	TRBJ2-3	once
ASSARTGWGYEQY	TRBV7-8	TRBJ2-7	NA
ASSLGQGATAYEQY	TRBV5-1	TRBJ2-7	NA
AWSVLIVGTSYYEQY	TRBV30	TRBJ2-7	NA